This TCR beta chain was retrieved from a study of cytomegalovirus exposure and HLA in healthy donors. Overall study context: Previous work identified 100 million or so unique TCR beta sequences from 150 million to 200 million T cells.

The CDR3 runs 13 residues. Germline CDR1 reads MNHEY; CDR2 reads SVGAGI. Vbeta (60) and Jbeta (13) primers were used in the PCR. In the original processing: The count from a later analysis was 60 million to 85 million unique TCR beta chains, 9 million to 12 million of them shared. Data came from immunoSEQ multiplex PCR; TCRdb stores just in-frame clones and leaves some out. Clone size and the V and J calls come from that table; the DNA yielded D and trimming. The table lists roughly 120,000 clones, about four fifths of them singletons, with about 0.94% in the top ten. This clone was observed a handful of times. The junction departs from germline at one end; a sequencing error may be responsible.

The material sequenced was PBMCs. This receptor was obtained from a human donor in good health. This chain connects TRBV6-5 to TRBJ2-2; D unclear. The CDR3: CASSDSSTGELFF. CDR3 nucleotides: TGTGCCAGCAGTGACTCTAGCACCGGGGAGCTGTTTTTT.